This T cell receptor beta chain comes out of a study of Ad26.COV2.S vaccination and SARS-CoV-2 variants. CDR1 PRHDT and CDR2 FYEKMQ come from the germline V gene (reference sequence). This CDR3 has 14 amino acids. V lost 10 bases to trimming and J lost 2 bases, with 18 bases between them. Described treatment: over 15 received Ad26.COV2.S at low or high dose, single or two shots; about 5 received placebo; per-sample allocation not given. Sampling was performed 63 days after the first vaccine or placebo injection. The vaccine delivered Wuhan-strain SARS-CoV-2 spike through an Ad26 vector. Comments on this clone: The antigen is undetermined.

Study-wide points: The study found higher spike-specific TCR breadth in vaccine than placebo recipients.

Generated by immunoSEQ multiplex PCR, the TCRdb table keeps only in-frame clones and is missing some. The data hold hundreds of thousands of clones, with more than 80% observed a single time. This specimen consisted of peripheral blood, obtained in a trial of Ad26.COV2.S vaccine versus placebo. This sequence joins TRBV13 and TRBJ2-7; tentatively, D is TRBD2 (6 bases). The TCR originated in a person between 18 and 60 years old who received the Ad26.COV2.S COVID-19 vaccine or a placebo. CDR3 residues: CATRRDSLTYEQYF. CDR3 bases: TGTGCCACCCGTCGGGACTCGCTAACCTACGAGCAGTACTTC.